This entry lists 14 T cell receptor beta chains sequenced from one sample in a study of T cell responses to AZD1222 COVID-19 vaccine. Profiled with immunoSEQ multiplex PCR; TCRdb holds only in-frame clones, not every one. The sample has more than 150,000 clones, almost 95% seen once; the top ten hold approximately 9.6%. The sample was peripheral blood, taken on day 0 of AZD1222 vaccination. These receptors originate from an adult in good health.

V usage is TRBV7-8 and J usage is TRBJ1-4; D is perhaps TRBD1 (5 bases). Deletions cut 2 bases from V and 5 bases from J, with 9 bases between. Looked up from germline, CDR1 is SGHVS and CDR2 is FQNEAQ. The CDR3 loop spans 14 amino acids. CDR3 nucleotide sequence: TGTGCCAGCAGCTTACGGACACCGAATGAAAAACTGTTTTTT. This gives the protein CASSLRTPNEKLFF.

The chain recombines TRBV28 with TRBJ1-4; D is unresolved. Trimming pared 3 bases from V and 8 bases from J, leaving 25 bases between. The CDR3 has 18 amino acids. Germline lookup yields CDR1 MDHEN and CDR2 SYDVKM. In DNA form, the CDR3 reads TGTGCCAGCAGTTTCGTATACCCCGGCCCACTAGATTTGGAAAAACTGTTTTTT. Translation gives CASSFVYPGPLDLEKLFF.

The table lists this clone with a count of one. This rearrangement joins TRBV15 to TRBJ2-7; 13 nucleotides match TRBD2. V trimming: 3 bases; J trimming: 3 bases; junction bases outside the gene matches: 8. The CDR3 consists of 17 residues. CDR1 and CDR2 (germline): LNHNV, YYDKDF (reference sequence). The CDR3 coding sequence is TGTGCCACCAGCAGCACTGAAAGACTAGCGGGAGGCTACGAGCAGTACTTC. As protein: CATSSTERLAGGYEQYF.

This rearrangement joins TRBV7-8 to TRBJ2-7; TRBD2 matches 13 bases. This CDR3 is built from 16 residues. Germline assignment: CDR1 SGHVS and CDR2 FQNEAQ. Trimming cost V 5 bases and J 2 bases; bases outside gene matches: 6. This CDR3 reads CASSAYTSGRAYEQYF. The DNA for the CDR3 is TGTGCCAGCAGCGCCTACACTAGCGGGAGGGCCTACGAGCAGTACTTC. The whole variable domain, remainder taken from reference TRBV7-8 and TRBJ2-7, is GAGVSQSPRYKVAKRGQDVALRCDPISGHVSLFWYQQALGQGPEFLTYFQNEAQLDKSGLPSDRFFAERPEGSVSTLKIQRTQQEDSAVYLCASSAYTSGRAYEQYFGPGTRLTVT.

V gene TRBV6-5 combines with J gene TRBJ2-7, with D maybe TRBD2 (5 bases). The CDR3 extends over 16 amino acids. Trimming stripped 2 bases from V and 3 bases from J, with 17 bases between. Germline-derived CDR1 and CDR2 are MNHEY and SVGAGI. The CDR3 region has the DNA TGTGCCAGCAGTTACCGAAGGACTGGAAAGGGCTACGAGCAGTACTTC. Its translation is CASSYRRTGKGYEQYF.

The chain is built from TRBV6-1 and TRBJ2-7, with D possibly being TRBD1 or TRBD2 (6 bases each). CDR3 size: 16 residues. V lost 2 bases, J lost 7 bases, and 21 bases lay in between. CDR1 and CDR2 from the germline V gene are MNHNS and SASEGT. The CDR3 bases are TGTGCCAGCAGTGAACGCCTTCCTAGCAGGAGGGGGGAGCAGTACTTC. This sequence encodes CASSERLPSRRGEQYF.

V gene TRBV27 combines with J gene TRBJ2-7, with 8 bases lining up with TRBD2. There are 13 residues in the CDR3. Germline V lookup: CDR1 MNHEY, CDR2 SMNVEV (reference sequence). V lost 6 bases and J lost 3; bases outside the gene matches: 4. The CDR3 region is CASRTGLDYEQYF. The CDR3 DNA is TGTGCCAGCAGGACGGGACTAGACTACGAGCAGTACTTC.

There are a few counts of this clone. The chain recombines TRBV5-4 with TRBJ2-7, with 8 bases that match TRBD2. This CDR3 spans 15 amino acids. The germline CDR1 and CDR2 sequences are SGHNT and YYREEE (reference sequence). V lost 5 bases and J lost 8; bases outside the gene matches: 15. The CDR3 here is CASSSPGRAKGKQYF. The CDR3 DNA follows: TGTGCCAGCAGTAGCCCCGGGAGGGCTAAAGGAAAGCAGTACTTC.

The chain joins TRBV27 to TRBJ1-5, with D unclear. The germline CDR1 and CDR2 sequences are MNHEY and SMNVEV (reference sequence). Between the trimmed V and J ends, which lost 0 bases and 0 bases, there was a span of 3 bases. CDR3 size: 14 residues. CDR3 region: CASSLSDSNQPQHF. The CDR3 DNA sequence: TGTGCCAGCAGTTTATCAGATAGCAATCAGCCCCAGCATTTT.

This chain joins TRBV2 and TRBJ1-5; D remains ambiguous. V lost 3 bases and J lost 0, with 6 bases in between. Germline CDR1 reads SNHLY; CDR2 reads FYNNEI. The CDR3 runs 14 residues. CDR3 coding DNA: TGTGCCAGCAGTGATTCGCATAGCAATCAGCCCCAGCATTTT. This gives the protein CASSDSHSNQPQHF. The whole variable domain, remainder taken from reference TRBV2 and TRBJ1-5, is EPEVTQTPSHQVTQMGQEVILRCVPISNHLYFYWYRQILGQKVEFLVSFYNNEISEKSEIFDDQFSVERPDGSNFTLKIRSTKLEDSAMYFCASSDSHSNQPQHFGDGTRLSIL.

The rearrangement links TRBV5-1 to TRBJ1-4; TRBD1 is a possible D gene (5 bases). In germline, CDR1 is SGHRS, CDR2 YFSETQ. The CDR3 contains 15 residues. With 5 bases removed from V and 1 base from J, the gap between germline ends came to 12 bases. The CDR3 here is CASSLPGGTNEKLFF. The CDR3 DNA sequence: TGCGCCAGCAGTTTGCCCGGGGGAACTAATGAAAAACTGTTTTTT.

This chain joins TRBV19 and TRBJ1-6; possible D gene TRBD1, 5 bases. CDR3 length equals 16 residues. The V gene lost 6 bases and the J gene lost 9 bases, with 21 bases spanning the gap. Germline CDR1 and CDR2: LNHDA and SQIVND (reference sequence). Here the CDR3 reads CASRLTRGTSGSPLHF. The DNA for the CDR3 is TGTGCCAGTAGACTAACCCGTGGGACGTCGGGTTCACCCCTCCACTTT. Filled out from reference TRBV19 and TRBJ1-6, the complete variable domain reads DGGITQSPKYLFRKEGQNVTLSCEQNLNHDAMYWYRQDPGQGLRLIYYSQIVNDFQKGDIAEGYSVSREKKESFPLTVTSAQKNPTAFYLCASRLTRGTSGSPLHFGNGTRLTVT.

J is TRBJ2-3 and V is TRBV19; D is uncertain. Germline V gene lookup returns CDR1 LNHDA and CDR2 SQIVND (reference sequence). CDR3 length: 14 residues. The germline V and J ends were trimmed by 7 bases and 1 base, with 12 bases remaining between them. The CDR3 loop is CASTAGPGTDTQYF. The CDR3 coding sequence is TGTGCCAGTACTGCCGGGCCTGGCACAGATACGCAGTATTTT.

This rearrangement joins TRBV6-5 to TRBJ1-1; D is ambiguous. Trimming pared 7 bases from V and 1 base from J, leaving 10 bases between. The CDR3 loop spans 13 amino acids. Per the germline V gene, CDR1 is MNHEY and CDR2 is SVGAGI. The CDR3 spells CASTMVGNTEAFF. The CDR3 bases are TGTGCCAGCACCATGGTAGGGAACACTGAAGCTTTCTTT.